This T cell receptor beta chain was obtained from a study of beta chain features in type 1 diabetes. Reverse transcription of all isolated RNA meant that expressed TCRB transcripts were sequenced. Using immunoSEQ multiplex PCR, the repertoire was profiled, and TCRdb retains in-frame clones only, with some absent. The table records about 620,000 clones, around 15% of them present only once. This clone was seen a few times. Its specificity is not known. The CDR3 loop spans 16 amino acids. Per germline, CDR1 SGDLS and CDR2 YYNGEE. The J segment lost 7 bases and the V segment lost 0 bases, leaving 8 bases of the junction unmatched. Findings of the study overall: Cells with high TCR expression could be over-represented when cDNA is sequenced.

The V and J genes are TRBV9 and TRBJ2-1, with TRBD2 identical over 9 bases. Sequenced: naive CD4+ T cells from blood. The receptor was derived from a man between 18 and 29 years old in good health. Here the CDR3 reads CASSVEGSGRENEQFF. DNA of the CDR3: TGTGCCAGCAGCGTAGAAGGTAGCGGGAGAGAAAATGAGCAGTTCTTC.